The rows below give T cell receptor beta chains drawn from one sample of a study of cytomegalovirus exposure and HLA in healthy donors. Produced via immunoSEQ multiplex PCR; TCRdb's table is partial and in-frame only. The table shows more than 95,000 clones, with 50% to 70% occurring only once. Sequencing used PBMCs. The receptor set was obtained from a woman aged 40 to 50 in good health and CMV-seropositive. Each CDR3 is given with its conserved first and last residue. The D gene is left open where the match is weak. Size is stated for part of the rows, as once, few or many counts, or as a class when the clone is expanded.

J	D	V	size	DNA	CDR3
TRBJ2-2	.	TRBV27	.	TGTGCCAGCAGTTTATCTCTACCCGGGGAGCTGTTTTTT	CASSLSLPGELFF
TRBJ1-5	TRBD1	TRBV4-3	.	TGCGCCAGCAGCCCCGGGACAGGGGAAAGCAATCAGCCCCAGCATTTT	CASSPGTGESNQPQHF
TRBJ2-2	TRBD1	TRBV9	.	TGTGCCAGCAGCGTCAGGGGGTGGTACACCGGGGAGCTGTTTTTT	CASSVRGWYTGELFF
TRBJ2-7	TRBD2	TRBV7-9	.	TGTGCCAGCAGCTGGGGCGGGAGCTCCTACGAGCAGTACTTC	CASSWGGSSYEQYF
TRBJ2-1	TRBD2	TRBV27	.	TGTGCCAGCAGATCCCCTCGCGGGAGCATCTACAATGAGCAGTTCTTC	CASRSPRGSIYNEQFF
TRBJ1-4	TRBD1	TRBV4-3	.	TGCGCCAGCAGCCCCCCTCCGGGACAGGGGTGGGAAAAACTGTTTTTT	CASSPPPGQGWEKLFF
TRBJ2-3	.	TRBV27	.	TGTGCCAGCACTATAACCAGGGACACCTCGACAGATACGCAGTATTTT	CASTITRDTSTDTQYF
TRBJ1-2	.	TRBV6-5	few	TGTGCCAGCAGTTACGACAAAGACTATGGCTACACCTTC	CASSYDKDYGYTF
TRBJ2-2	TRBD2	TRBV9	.	TGTGCCAGCAGCGCAGCAGGACTAGCGGGAGGGGGCGGGGAGCTGTTTTTT	CASSAAGLAGGGGELFF
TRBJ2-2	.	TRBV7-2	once	TGTGCCAGCAGCTTAGGACTCTCGAACACCGGGGAGCTGTTTTTT	CASSLGLSNTGELFF
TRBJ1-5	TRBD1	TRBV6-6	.	TGTGCCAGCAGTTCTATGGACAGGGTCCCTAATCAGCCCCAGCATTTT	CASSSMDRVPNQPQHF
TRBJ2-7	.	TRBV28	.	TGTGCCAGCAGTGTTGCAGGGGACAAAGACTCCTACGAGCAGTACTTC	CASSVAGDKDSYEQYF
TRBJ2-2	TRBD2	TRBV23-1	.	TGCGCCAGCAGTCGAATTTCTAGCGGGAAGGTCGGGGGGGAGCTGTTTTTT	CASSRISSGKVGGELFF
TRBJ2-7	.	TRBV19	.	TGTGCCAGTAGTATCGACGGGGCCTACGAGCAGTACTTC	CASSIDGAYEQYF
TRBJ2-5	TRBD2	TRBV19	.	TGTGCCAGTAGTATTGTTTTTCCGGACACCCGGGACTACTACTTCCAAGAGACCCAGTACTTC	CASSIVFPDTRDYYFQETQYF
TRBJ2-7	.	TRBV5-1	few	TGCGCCAGCAGCTTGGGGGCAGCCTACTACGAGCAGTACTTC	CASSLGAAYYEQYF
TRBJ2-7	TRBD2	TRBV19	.	TGTGCCAGTAGTAGGGGACTAGCGATCTACGAGCAGTACTTC	CASSRGLAIYEQYF
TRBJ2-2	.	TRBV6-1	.	TGTGCCAGCAGTGCCAGGGACTTGAAGACCGCGAACACCGGGGAGCTGTTTTTT	CASSARDLKTANTGELFF
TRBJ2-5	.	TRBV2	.	TGTGCCAGCAGTGAATCAGGGCTGGAGACCCAGTACTTC	CASSESGLETQYF
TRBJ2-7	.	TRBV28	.	TGTGCCAGCAGTCCACAGGGAGCGGAGCAGTACTTC	CASSPQGAEQYF
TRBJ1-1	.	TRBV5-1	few	TGCGCCAGCAGCTTTGTGGCAGAGAACACTGAAGCTTTCTTT	CASSFVAENTEAFF
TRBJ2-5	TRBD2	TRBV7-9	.	TGTGCCAGCAGCCCCTTTGGAGCGGGAGGGGAGACCCAGTACTTC	CASSPFGAGGETQYF
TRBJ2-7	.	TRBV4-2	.	TGTGCCAGCAGCCCCTCCGACAGTCGTTACTACGAGCAGTACTTC	CASSPSDSRYYEQYF
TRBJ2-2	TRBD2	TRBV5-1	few	TGCGCCAGCAGATATGGGACTAGCGGGTACACCGGGGAGCTGTTTTTT	CASRYGTSGYTGELFF
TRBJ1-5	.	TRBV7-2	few	TGTGCCAGCAGCTTAGGGGGGGGTAGCAATCAGCCCCAGCATTTT	CASSLGGGSNQPQHF
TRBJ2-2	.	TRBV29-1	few	TGCAGCGTCCCACGACGGGAGAACACCGGGGAGCTGTTTTTT	CSVPRRENTGELFF